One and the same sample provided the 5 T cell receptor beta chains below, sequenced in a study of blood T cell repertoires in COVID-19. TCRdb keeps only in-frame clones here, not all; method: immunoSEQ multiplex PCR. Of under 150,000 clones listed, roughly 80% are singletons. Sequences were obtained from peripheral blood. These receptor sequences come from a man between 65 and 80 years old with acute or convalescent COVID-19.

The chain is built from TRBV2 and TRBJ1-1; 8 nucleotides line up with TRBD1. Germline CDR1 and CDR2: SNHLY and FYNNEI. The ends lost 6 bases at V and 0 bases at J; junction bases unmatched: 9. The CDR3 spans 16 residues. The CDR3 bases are TGTGCCAGCAGGAGACAGGGGCTATTAATGAACACTGAAGCTTTCTTT. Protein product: CASRRQGLLMNTEAFF.

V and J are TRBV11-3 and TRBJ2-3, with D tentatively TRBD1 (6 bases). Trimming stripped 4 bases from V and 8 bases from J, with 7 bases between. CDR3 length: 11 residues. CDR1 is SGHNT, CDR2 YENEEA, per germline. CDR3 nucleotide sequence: TGTGCCAGCAGCTCACAGGGTACGCAGTATTTT. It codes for CASSSQGTQYF.

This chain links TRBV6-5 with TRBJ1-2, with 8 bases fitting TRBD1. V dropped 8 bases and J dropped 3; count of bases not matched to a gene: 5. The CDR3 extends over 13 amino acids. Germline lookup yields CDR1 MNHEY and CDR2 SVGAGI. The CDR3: CASREDRDYGYTF. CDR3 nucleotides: TGTGCCAGCCGGGAGGACAGGGACTATGGCTACACCTTC.

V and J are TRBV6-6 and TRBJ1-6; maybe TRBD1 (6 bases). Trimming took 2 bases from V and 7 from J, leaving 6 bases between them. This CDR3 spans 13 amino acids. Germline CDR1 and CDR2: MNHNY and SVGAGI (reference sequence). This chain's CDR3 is CASSYGTNSPLHF. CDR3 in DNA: TGTGCCAGCAGTTACGGGACAAATTCACCCCTCCACTTT.

The CDR3 nucleotides are TGTGCCAGCAGCGTAGGAGACAGGACGCAAGAGACCCAGTACTTC. Translation: CASSVGDRTQETQYF. V and J are TRBV9 and TRBJ2-5; perhaps TRBD1 as D (6 bases). The length of the CDR3 is 15 residues. V was clipped by 0 bases and J by 2 bases, with 11 bases between them. Looked up from germline, CDR1 is SGDLS and CDR2 is YYNGEE.